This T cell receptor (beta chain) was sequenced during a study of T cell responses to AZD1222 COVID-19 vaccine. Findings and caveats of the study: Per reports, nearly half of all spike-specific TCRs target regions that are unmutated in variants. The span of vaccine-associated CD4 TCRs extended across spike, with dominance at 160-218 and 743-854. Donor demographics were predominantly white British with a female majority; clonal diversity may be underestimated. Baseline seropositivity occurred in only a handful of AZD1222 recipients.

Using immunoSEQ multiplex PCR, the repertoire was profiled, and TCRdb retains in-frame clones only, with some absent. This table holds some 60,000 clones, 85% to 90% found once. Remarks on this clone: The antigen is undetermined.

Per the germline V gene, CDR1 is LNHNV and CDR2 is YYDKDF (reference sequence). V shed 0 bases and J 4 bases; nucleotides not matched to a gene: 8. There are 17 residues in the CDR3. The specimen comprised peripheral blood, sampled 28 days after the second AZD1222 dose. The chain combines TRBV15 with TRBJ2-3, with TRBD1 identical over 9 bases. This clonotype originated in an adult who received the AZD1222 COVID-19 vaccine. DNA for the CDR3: TGTGCCACCAGCAGAGATAAGGGACAGGGAGGGGCAGATACGCAGTATTTT. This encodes CATSRDKGQGGADTQYF.